This T cell receptor (beta chain) was identified during a study of cytomegalovirus exposure and HLA in healthy donors. PCR was performed using 60 Vbeta and 13 Jbeta primers. This table comes from immunoSEQ multiplex PCR, and its TCRdb copy is limited to in-frame clones, with some not included. The table lists 150,000 to 200,000 clones, approximately 80% of them singletons, with 1.5% to 2% in the top ten. As for the donors, each was a healthy bone marrow donor. The specimen was PBMCs. The receptor's source is a young man in good health and CMV-seronegative.

The CDR3 sequence: CASSYGPPEPQHF. CDR3 sequence (DNA): TGTGCCAGCAGTTACGGGCCCCCAGAGCCCCAGCATTTT. The chain carries TRBV6-6 and TRBJ1-5; D uncertain. The germline V gene encodes CDR1 MNHNY and CDR2 SVGAGI (reference sequence). CDR3 size: 13 residues. Trimming left V 2 bases short and J 8 bases short, with 10 bases between.